Listed below are T cell receptor beta chains from one sample, sequenced in a study of cytomegalovirus exposure and HLA in healthy donors. Generated by immunoSEQ multiplex PCR, the TCRdb table keeps only in-frame clones and is missing some. The table has more than 110,000 clones, about 81% seen once. The sample comprised PBMCs. The receptors originated from a man aged 25-40 years in good health and CMV-seronegative. Each CDR3 is given with its conserved first and last residue. The D gene is left open where the match is weak. A row's size may be missing; if present it is once, few, many or a size class.

d_call: NA; v_call: TRBV7-8; j_call: TRBJ1-1; clone_size: NA; cdr3_aa: CATSPGTPEAFF; cdr3_nt: TGTGCCACCTCACCGGGGACACCAGAAGCTTTCTTT
d_call: NA; v_call: TRBV5-6; j_call: TRBJ2-7; clone_size: NA; cdr3_aa: CASSLVAGSTYEQYF; cdr3_nt: TGTGCCAGCAGCTTGGTGGCCGGGAGCACCTACGAGCAGTACTTC
d_call: NA; v_call: TRBV27; j_call: TRBJ2-3; clone_size: NA; cdr3_aa: CASSLGRATDTQYF; cdr3_nt: TGTGCCAGCAGTTTGGGCAGGGCCACAGATACGCAGTATTTT
d_call: NA; v_call: TRBV28; j_call: TRBJ2-7; clone_size: NA; cdr3_aa: CASSLPGVWQYF; cdr3_nt: TGTGCCAGCAGTTTACCAGGGGTCTGGCAGTACTTC
d_call: TRBD2; v_call: TRBV7-9; j_call: TRBJ2-6; clone_size: NA; cdr3_aa: CASSLGGRGSGANGLTF; cdr3_nt: TGTGCCAGCAGCTTAGGCGGGAGGGGTTCTGGGGCCAACGGCCTGACTTTC
d_call: NA; v_call: TRBV6-6; j_call: TRBJ1-5; clone_size: few; cdr3_aa: CASSYLPPTAQHF; cdr3_nt: TGTGCCAGCAGTTACCTACCCCCCACAGCACAGCATTTT
d_call: NA; v_call: TRBV2; j_call: TRBJ2-2; clone_size: once; cdr3_aa: CASRPGLRTGELFF; cdr3_nt: TGTGCCAGCAGACCAGGGTTGAGGACCGGGGAGCTGTTTTTT
d_call: TRBD1; v_call: TRBV7-9; j_call: TRBJ1-5; clone_size: NA; cdr3_aa: CASSLSRQGGEPQHF; cdr3_nt: TGTGCCAGCAGCTTATCCCGGCAGGGGGGCGAGCCCCAGCATTTT
d_call: TRBD1; v_call: TRBV25-1; j_call: TRBJ1-1; clone_size: NA; cdr3_aa: CASSDPGQGYTEAFF; cdr3_nt: TGTGCCAGCAGTGACCCGGGACAGGGTTACACTGAAGCTTTCTTT
d_call: TRBD2; v_call: TRBV19; j_call: TRBJ2-7; clone_size: NA; cdr3_aa: CASSPRGFYEQYF; cdr3_nt: TGTGCCAGTAGTCCGCGGGGGTTCTACGAGCAGTACTTC
d_call: TRBD2; v_call: TRBV18; j_call: TRBJ2-1; clone_size: NA; cdr3_aa: CASSPTGTSGSHEQFF; cdr3_nt: TGTGCCAGCTCCCCCACCGGGACTAGCGGGAGTCATGAGCAGTTCTTC
d_call: TRBD2; v_call: TRBV28; j_call: TRBJ2-1; clone_size: NA; cdr3_aa: CASISSGGFSYNEQFF; cdr3_nt: TGTGCCAGCATCAGTAGCGGGGGGTTCTCCTACAATGAGCAGTTCTTC
d_call: NA; v_call: TRBV5-1; j_call: TRBJ2-3; clone_size: NA; cdr3_aa: CASSLGQRGTDTQYF; cdr3_nt: TGCGCCAGCAGCTTGGGGCAGAGGGGCACAGATACGCAGTATTTT
d_call: NA; v_call: TRBV30; j_call: TRBJ1-1; clone_size: few; cdr3_aa: CAWRPEGRGGTEAFF; cdr3_nt: TGTGCCTGGAGGCCTGAAGGACGGGGGGGAACTGAAGCTTTCTTT
d_call: TRBD2; v_call: TRBV29-1; j_call: TRBJ2-7; clone_size: NA; cdr3_aa: CSVVGSGRAYEQYF; cdr3_nt: TGCAGCGTTGTGGGCAGCGGGAGGGCCTACGAGCAGTACTTC
d_call: NA; v_call: TRBV9; j_call: TRBJ1-1; clone_size: NA; cdr3_aa: CASSVEGSPEAFF; cdr3_nt: TGTGCCAGCAGCGTAGAGGGGTCACCTGAAGCTTTCTTT
d_call: NA; v_call: TRBV27; j_call: TRBJ1-1; clone_size: NA; cdr3_aa: CATPMEVRSTEAFF; cdr3_nt: TGTGCCACTCCAATGGAAGTGCGGAGCACTGAAGCTTTCTTT
d_call: TRBD2; v_call: TRBV23-1; j_call: TRBJ2-2; clone_size: NA; cdr3_aa: CATSGDYPTGELFF; cdr3_nt: TGCGCCACCTCGGGGGACTACCCCACCGGGGAGCTGTTTTTT
d_call: TRBD2; v_call: TRBV19; j_call: TRBJ2-2; clone_size: NA; cdr3_aa: CASSMASGSLTGELFF; cdr3_nt: TGTGCCAGTAGTATGGCTAGCGGGAGTCTCACCGGGGAGCTGTTTTTT
d_call: NA; v_call: TRBV5-1; j_call: TRBJ2-2; clone_size: NA; cdr3_aa: CASSPLADTGELFF; cdr3_nt: TGCGCCAGCAGCCCTTTAGCGGACACCGGGGAGCTGTTTTTT
d_call: TRBD1; v_call: TRBV6-1; j_call: TRBJ2-7; clone_size: NA; cdr3_aa: CAAPGQGNYEQYF; cdr3_nt: TGTGCCGCCCCCGGACAGGGGAATTACGAGCAGTACTTC
d_call: TRBD2; v_call: TRBV27; j_call: TRBJ2-1; clone_size: NA; cdr3_aa: CASSGLAGENEQFF; cdr3_nt: TGTGCCAGCAGTGGGCTAGCGGGAGAAAATGAGCAGTTCTTC
d_call: NA; v_call: TRBV5-6; j_call: TRBJ2-3; clone_size: NA; cdr3_aa: CASRPRGAPGNTQYF; cdr3_nt: TGTGCCAGTCGGCCCCGGGGGGCCCCTGGCAATACGCAGTATTTT
d_call: NA; v_call: TRBV28; j_call: TRBJ2-7; clone_size: few; cdr3_aa: CATSGGMRPILYEQYF; cdr3_nt: TGTGCCACCTCTGGGGGGATGCGACCCATCCTCTACGAGCAGTACTTC
d_call: NA; v_call: TRBV28; j_call: TRBJ1-5; clone_size: NA; cdr3_aa: CASSSNNQPQHF; cdr3_nt: TGTGCCAGCAGTTCCAACAATCAGCCCCAGCATTTT
d_call: TRBD1; v_call: TRBV5-6; j_call: TRBJ1-2; clone_size: NA; cdr3_aa: CASRFRQGARGYTF; cdr3_nt: TGTGCCAGCAGGTTTCGACAGGGAGCGAGAGGCTACACCTTC
d_call: TRBD2; v_call: TRBV19; j_call: TRBJ2-1; clone_size: NA; cdr3_aa: CASSRRTSGASYNEQFF; cdr3_nt: TGTGCCAGTAGTAGAAGGACTAGCGGAGCCTCCTACAATGAGCAGTTCTTC
d_call: TRBD1; v_call: TRBV5-4; j_call: TRBJ2-7; clone_size: NA; cdr3_aa: CASSLGQGDYEQYF; cdr3_nt: TGTGCCAGCAGCTTGGGCCAGGGGGATTACGAGCAGTACTTC
d_call: NA; v_call: TRBV7-8; j_call: TRBJ2-2; clone_size: NA; cdr3_aa: CASSFRGGALYTGELFF; cdr3_nt: TGTGCCAGCAGCTTTCGAGGCGGGGCACTTTACACCGGGGAGCTGTTTTTT
d_call: TRBD1; v_call: TRBV6-6; j_call: TRBJ2-7; clone_size: NA; cdr3_aa: CASMGQGSYEQYF; cdr3_nt: TGTGCCAGCATGGGACAGGGTAGTTACGAGCAGTACTTC
d_call: TRBD1; v_call: TRBV19; j_call: TRBJ1-4; clone_size: NA; cdr3_aa: CASRGQGDGEKLFF; cdr3_nt: TGTGCCAGTAGGGGACAGGGGGATGGTGAAAAACTGTTTTTT
d_call: NA; v_call: TRBV5-6; j_call: TRBJ1-2; clone_size: NA; cdr3_aa: CASSLAQGSYTF; cdr3_nt: TGTGCCAGCAGCTTGGCACAGGGAAGTTACACCTTC
d_call: TRBD2; v_call: TRBV7-3; j_call: TRBJ2-3; clone_size: few; cdr3_aa: CASSFGGGGTDTQYF; cdr3_nt: TGTGCCAGCAGCTTCGGTGGCGGGGGGACAGATACGCAGTATTTT
d_call: TRBD1; v_call: TRBV7-8; j_call: TRBJ2-5; clone_size: NA; cdr3_aa: CASSWTGIGTTQYF; cdr3_nt: TGTGCCAGCAGCTGGACAGGGATCGGAACGACCCAGTACTTC
d_call: NA; v_call: TRBV7-9; j_call: TRBJ1-1; clone_size: NA; cdr3_aa: CASSFTVNTEAFF; cdr3_nt: TGTGCCAGCAGCTTCACAGTGAACACTGAAGCTTTCTTT
d_call: TRBD1; v_call: TRBV6-5; j_call: TRBJ2-5; clone_size: once; cdr3_aa: CASSYLGTGKETQYF; cdr3_nt: TGTGCCAGCAGTTACCTTGGGACAGGGAAAGAGACCCAGTACTTC
d_call: TRBD1; v_call: TRBV15; j_call: TRBJ1-2; clone_size: few; cdr3_aa: CATSRDTNRDREIGGYTF; cdr3_nt: TGTGCCACCAGCAGAGACACGAACCGGGACAGGGAAATTGGTGGCTACACCTTC
d_call: NA; v_call: TRBV4-1; j_call: TRBJ1-5; clone_size: few; cdr3_aa: CASSQGLNQPQHF; cdr3_nt: TGCGCCAGCAGCCAAGGGCTCAATCAGCCCCAGCATTTT
d_call: NA; v_call: TRBV5-1; j_call: TRBJ1-2; clone_size: NA; cdr3_aa: CASSFDRSYGYTF; cdr3_nt: TGCGCCAGCAGCTTTGACAGGTCCTATGGCTACACCTTC
d_call: NA; v_call: TRBV2; j_call: TRBJ1-4; clone_size: NA; cdr3_aa: CASSDPQRKKFF; cdr3_nt: TGTGCCAGCAGTGACCCTCAGAGGAAGAAGTTTTTT
d_call: NA; v_call: TRBV6-6; j_call: TRBJ2-7; clone_size: NA; cdr3_aa: CASSYPERDSSYEQYF; cdr3_nt: TGTGCCAGCAGTTACCCCGAACGTGACAGCTCCTACGAGCAGTACTTC
d_call: NA; v_call: TRBV11-2; j_call: TRBJ2-3; clone_size: NA; cdr3_aa: CASSLGSAPDTQYF; cdr3_nt: TGTGCCAGCAGCTTAGGAAGTGCGCCAGATACGCAGTATTTT
d_call: TRBD1; v_call: TRBV6-1; j_call: TRBJ2-7; clone_size: NA; cdr3_aa: CASSAGQGDSYEQYF; cdr3_nt: TGTGCCAGCAGTGCGGGACAGGGGGACTCCTACGAGCAGTACTTC
d_call: TRBD1; v_call: TRBV15; j_call: TRBJ2-7; clone_size: once; cdr3_aa: CATSRGTGERYEQYF; cdr3_nt: TGTGCCACCAGCAGAGGCACAGGGGAAAGGTACGAGCAGTACTTC
d_call: TRBD2; v_call: TRBV18; j_call: TRBJ2-1; clone_size: NA; cdr3_aa: CASSPVGLVEQFF; cdr3_nt: TGTGCCAGCTCACCAGTGGGACTAGTGGAGCAGTTCTTC
d_call: TRBD1; v_call: TRBV10-3; j_call: TRBJ2-3; clone_size: NA; cdr3_aa: CAISLDRGGTDTQYF; cdr3_nt: TGTGCCATCAGCCTAGACAGGGGAGGTACAGATACGCAGTATTTT
d_call: TRBD1; v_call: TRBV6-5; j_call: TRBJ1-1; clone_size: NA; cdr3_aa: CASQGQGFGAFF; cdr3_nt: TGTGCCAGCCAGGGACAGGGATTCGGAGCTTTCTTT
d_call: NA; v_call: TRBV6-1; j_call: TRBJ1-4; clone_size: NA; cdr3_aa: CASSEELNEKLFF; cdr3_nt: TGTGCCAGCAGTGAAGAACTAAATGAAAAACTGTTTTTT
d_call: NA; v_call: TRBV27; j_call: TRBJ2-1; clone_size: NA; cdr3_aa: CASSQGGTVNEQFF; cdr3_nt: TGTGCCAGCAGCCAAGGCGGGACTGTCAATGAGCAGTTCTTC
d_call: NA; v_call: TRBV29-1; j_call: TRBJ2-3; clone_size: once; cdr3_aa: CSGFEGTRGTDTQYF; cdr3_nt: TGCAGCGGTTTCGAGGGAACTAGAGGCACAGATACGCAGTATTTT
d_call: NA; v_call: TRBV5-1; j_call: TRBJ1-2; clone_size: NA; cdr3_aa: CASRATTSENYGYTF; cdr3_nt: TGCGCCAGTCGAGCTACAACTAGTGAAAACTATGGCTACACCTTC